A single sample is the source of the 25 T cell receptor beta chains below, sequenced in a study of cytomegalovirus exposure and HLA in healthy donors. Sequenced by immunoSEQ multiplex PCR; TCRdb stores in-frame clones only, minus some. The data contain 85,000 to 130,000 clones, around 90% of them singletons. Sequenced input: PBMCs. The receptors derive from a young woman in good health and CMV-seropositive.

This clone was counted between two and nine times. The chain links TRBV28 to TRBJ1-2, with a tentative D call TRBD1 (5 bases). This CDR3 has 12 amino acids. V lost 6 bases, J lost 3 bases, and 8 bases lay in between. CDR1 is MDHEN, CDR2 SYDVKM, per germline. In nucleotides, the CDR3 is TGTGCCAGCAGGCGGGGGGACTATGGCTACACCTTC. Amino acid sequence: CASRRGDYGYTF.

V is TRBV2 and J is TRBJ2-7; D is perhaps TRBD2 (6 bases). CDR1 and CDR2 (germline): SNHLY, FYNNEI. This CDR3 comprises 12 residues. V dropped 7 bases and J dropped 5 bases, with 12 bases sitting between them. CDR3 nucleotide sequence: TGTGCCAGCATGGGCCCGGGGGACGAGCAGTACTTC. It is translated as CASMGPGDEQYF.

V usage is TRBV5-6 and J usage is TRBJ2-7; TRBD2 might be the D (6 bases). CDR1 is SGHDT and CDR2 is YYEEEE in the germline V gene. Trimming cost V 5 bases and J 3 bases, with 12 bases left between them. The CDR3 length is 13 residues. The CDR3 reads CASREVEGYEQYF. The CDR3 coding sequence is TGTGCCAGCAGGGAAGTGGAGGGCTACGAGCAGTACTTC.

This clone was found a few times. V and J are TRBV10-1 and TRBJ1-1, with 9 bases identical to TRBD1. V was pared by 2 bases and J by 5 bases, with 12 bases of the junction left unmatched. From germline, CDR1 is WNHNN and CDR2 SYGVQD (reference sequence). The CDR3 covers 17 residues. CDR3 nucleotide sequence: TGCGCCAGCAGTGAGGGAGGATTGGGACAGGGAGAGACTGAAGCTTTCTTT. Translating gives CASSEGGLGQGETEAFF.

This chain uses TRBV6-6 with TRBJ1-5; no reliable D call. Trimming removed 6 bases at V and 3 bases at J, with 18 bases between. The CDR3 loop spans 16 amino acids. Per the germline V gene, CDR1 is MNHNY and CDR2 is SVGAGI (reference sequence). The CDR3 reads CASRRIGREINQPQHF. CDR3 DNA: TGTGCCAGCAGAAGGATTGGAAGGGAGATCAATCAGCCCCAGCATTTT.

This chain uses TRBV15 with TRBJ2-1; D remains unclear. This CDR3 contains 16 residues. V lost 0 bases to trimming and J lost 0 bases, with 9 bases between them. Germline V gene sequence: CDR1 LNHNV, CDR2 YYDKDF (reference sequence). In DNA form, the CDR3 reads TGTGCCACCAGCAGAGATGGGCCAGGCTCCTACAATGAGCAGTTCTTC. Its protein is CATSRDGPGSYNEQFF.

The rearrangement joins TRBV6-1 to TRBJ2-7; D remains ambiguous. The CDR3 runs to 15 residues. V gave up 0 bases and J gave up 0 bases, with 9 bases separating them. Germline V gene data show CDR1 as MNHNS and CDR2 as SASEGT. The CDR3 nucleotides are TGTGCCAGCAGTGAAGCGCCTGCGAGCTCCTACGAGCAGTACTTC. The encoded protein is CASSEAPASSYEQYF.

This chain uses TRBV14 with TRBJ1-6, with D tentatively TRBD1 (5 bases). This CDR3 has 14 residues. The germline V and J ends were trimmed by 1 base and 9 bases, with 10 bases remaining between them. Germline values: CDR1 SGHDN, CDR2 FVKESK. Here the CDR3 reads CASSQAGGSSPLHF. As DNA, the CDR3 is TGTGCCAGCAGCCAAGCCGGGGGAAGTTCACCCCTCCACTTT.

V is TRBV29-1 and J is TRBJ2-1; the D gene is possibly TRBD2 (6 bases). The CDR3 sequence is 14 residues long. Trimming stripped 2 bases from V and 0 bases from J, with 8 bases between. Germline V gene sequence: CDR1 SQVTM, CDR2 ANQGSEA. The CDR3 spells CSVESGRSYNEQFF. CDR3 coding DNA: TGCAGCGTTGAAAGCGGGCGCTCCTACAATGAGCAGTTCTTC.

This rearrangement joins TRBV9 to TRBJ1-6, with D maybe TRBD1 (5 bases). V lost 4 bases and J lost 8, with 13 bases in between. The V gene's germline CDR1 is SGDLS and CDR2 YYNGEE. The CDR3 is 14 amino acids. CDR3 nucleotides: TGTGCCAGCAGCTTGGTCGGGGGGTATTCACCCCTCCACTTT. It codes for CASSLVGGYSPLHF.

The chain employs TRBV6-1 and TRBJ1-2, with 8 bases that match TRBD1. Germline trimming cut 3 bases from V and 2 bases from J; bases unmatched to any gene: 11. The CDR3 is made up of 17 amino acids. From germline, CDR1 is MNHNS and CDR2 SASEGT. The CDR3 sequence: CASSDRTGKAFNYGYTF. Here the CDR3 DNA reads TGTGCCAGCAGTGATCGGACAGGGAAGGCCTTCAACTATGGCTACACCTTC.

This clone was observed a few times. The chain recombines TRBV4-3 with TRBJ2-6, with TRBD1 identical over 8 bases. Germline lookup yields CDR1 LGHNA and CDR2 YSLEER. The J segment lost 1 base and the V segment lost 5 bases, leaving 7 bases of the junction unmatched. The CDR3 consists of 17 residues. CDR3 coding DNA: TGCGCCAGCAGCTCACAGGGGGAAAATTCTGGGGCCAACGTCCTGACTTTC. This sequence encodes CASSSQGENSGANVLTF.

The V gene is TRBV6-6, the J gene TRBJ1-1; possibly TRBD1 for D (6 bases). This CDR3 is 14 amino acids long. The germline V gene has CDR1 MNHNY and CDR2 SVGAGI (reference sequence). V shed 5 bases and J shed 5 bases, with 15 bases lying between them. Here the CDR3 DNA reads TGTGCCAGCAGTCACGGGGAGGGGGGGACTGAAGCTTTCTTT. Residues: CASSHGEGGTEAFF.

The J gene is TRBJ1-2, the V gene TRBV7-2; D perhaps matches TRBD1 (5 bases). This CDR3 has 16 residues. Looked up from germline, CDR1 is SGHTA and CDR2 is FQGNSA. Deletions cut 5 bases from V and 8 bases from J, with 24 bases between. CDR3 protein: CASSPLGVGQGGGYTF. The CDR3 DNA is TGTGCCAGCAGCCCTCTAGGAGTTGGGCAGGGCGGAGGCTACACCTTC.

The V call is TRBV4-3, the J call TRBJ2-4, with a weak D call TRBD2 (5 bases). CDR3 length: 17 residues. CDR1 and CDR2 from the germline V gene are LGHNA and YSLEER. V shed 0 bases and J shed 0 bases, with 12 bases lying between them. The CDR3 is CASSQESSGLAKNIQYF. The CDR3 nucleotides are TGCGCCAGCAGCCAAGAGAGCAGCGGTCTAGCCAAAAACATTCAGTACTTC.

The rearrangement uses TRBV11-3 and TRBJ2-2; 11 bases are shared with TRBD2. V gave up 5 bases and J gave up 7 bases; unmatched junction bases: 6. This CDR3 has 15 residues. Germline lookup yields CDR1 SGHNT and CDR2 YENEEA. The CDR3 DNA reads as TGTGCCAGCAGCCGTAGCGGGGGGGCCTTCGGGGAGCTGTTTTTT. As protein: CASSRSGGAFGELFF.

Regarding this clone: Other DNA sequences in the same sample also yield this CDR3. This sequence joins TRBV20-1 and TRBJ2-7; the D gene is possibly TRBD1 (6 bases). The V gene lost 2 bases and the J gene lost 5 bases, with 7 bases spanning the gap. There are 11 residues in the CDR3. Germline V gene data show CDR1 as DFQATT and CDR2 as SNEGSKA (reference sequence). The CDR3 reads CSARQGNEQYV. CDR3 coding DNA: TGCAGTGCTAGACAGGGGAACGAGCAGTACGTC.

The chain employs TRBV13 and TRBJ1-1; D gene uncertain. Deletions cut 5 bases from V and 1 base from J, with 5 bases between. Germline loops: CDR1 PRHDT, CDR2 FYEKMQ (reference sequence). This CDR3 is 12 amino acids long. This CDR3 reads CASSRENTEAFF. The CDR3 DNA reads TGTGCCAGCAGCCGGGAGAACACTGAAGCTTTCTTT.

As for this clone: The conserved phenylalanine or tryptophan is not found at the CDR3 terminus, so this likely reflects a read error. No DNA is shown, since the ends of the CDR3 on it are uncertain; the CDR3 is the one TCRdb lists. The chain recombines TRBV23-1 with TRBJ2-7; TRBD2, the table's D call, lacks a check against the DNA. TRBV23-1 is annotated as an ORF whose role is uncertain. Ends included, the CDR3 has 10 residues. CDR3 region: CASSQSAGRD.

The rearrangement links TRBV29-1 to TRBJ2-3, with 9 bases that match TRBD1. Germline-derived CDR1 and CDR2 are SQVTM and ANQGSEA. The CDR3 sequence is 15 residues long. V lost 6 bases to trimming and J lost 5 bases; unmatched junction nucleotides: 12. CDR3 region: CSVDGQGITEDTQYF. The CDR3 nucleotides are TGCAGCGTAGACGGACAGGGGATTACAGAAGATACGCAGTATTTT.

V usage is TRBV7-9 and J usage is TRBJ1-4; 9 nucleotides match TRBD1. The germline V gene has CDR1 SEHNR and CDR2 FQNEAQ (reference sequence). After removal of 1 base from V and 6 bases from J, the junction contained 6 bases not matched to a gene. The CDR3 has 16 residues. As DNA, the CDR3 is TGTGCCAGCAGCTTAGTCGTGACAGGGGGGGATGAAAAACTGTTTTTT. As protein: CASSLVVTGGDEKLFF.

V gene TRBV11-2 combines with J gene TRBJ2-1; 7 bases match TRBD1. From germline, CDR1 is SGHAT and CDR2 FQNNGV. The CDR3 covers 18 residues. J lost 4 bases, V lost 5 bases, and 17 bases had no gene match. The CDR3 loop is CASSPEGDRVTYYNEQFF. Here the CDR3 DNA reads TGTGCCAGCAGCCCAGAGGGCGACAGGGTAACATATTACAATGAGCAGTTCTTC.

CDR3 in amino acids: CASSSSGGRYNEQFF. In nucleotides, the CDR3 is TGTGCCAGCAGCTCTAGCGGGGGGCGCTACAATGAGCAGTTCTTC. The chain uses TRBV7-3 and TRBJ2-1; TRBD2 matches 11 bases. Trimming removed 4 bases from V and 3 bases from J; junction bases left unmatched: 2. Germline V CDR1 and CDR2: SGHTA, FQGTGA. The CDR3 runs 15 residues.

The chain carries TRBV18 and TRBJ2-7, with D possibly being TRBD2 (5 bases). The V end lost 2 bases, the J end lost 4 bases, and 9 bases lay between the germline ends. The CDR3 runs to 13 residues. Germline-derived CDR1 and CDR2 are KGHSH and LQKENI. The CDR3 DNA reads TGTGCCAGCTCACCAGCTAGCAATTACGAGCAGTACTTC. Residues: CASSPASNYEQYF.

The rearrangement joins TRBV5-1 to TRBJ1-4, with no clear D. Trimming shortened V by 0 bases and J by 5 bases, and 5 bases separated the two germline ends. CDR1 is SGHRS and CDR2 is YFSETQ in the germline V gene. CDR3 length: 13 amino acids. This CDR3 reads CASSLAVNEKLFF. DNA of the CDR3: TGCGCCAGCAGCTTGGCCGTCAATGAAAAACTGTTTTTT.